This record concerns one T cell receptor beta chain sequence. The antigen remains undetermined. The entry originates in a study of Ad26.COV2.S vaccination and SARS-CoV-2 variants. Whole-study findings and limits: A substantial breadth of spike-specific CD8+ and CD4+ T cell responses after vaccination has been reported. Ad26.COV2.S recipients had broader spike-specific TCRs (P = 0.0014). Possible underestimation of total T cell responses by the TCR breadth and depth analyses was noted.

The method was immunoSEQ multiplex PCR; TCRdb's version includes in-frame clones alone and lacks a portion of them. The profile shows 350,000 to 450,000 clones, about 91% of them singletons. This CDR3 is built from 14 residues. V lost 4 bases and J 0 bases, leaving 9 bases between the germline ends. Germline CDR1 is WSHSY and CDR2 is SAAADI. The chain combines TRBV10-2 with TRBJ1-1; possibly TRBD1 for D (5 bases). This material consisted of peripheral blood, taken after recovery from COVID-19. The source of this sequence is a human donor who had recovered from COVID-19. For the CDR3, the DNA is TGCGCCAGCAGTGGGAGACAGATGAACACTGAAGCTTTCTTT. Protein: CASSGRQMNTEAFF.